What follows are 12 T cell receptor beta chains derived from one specimen sequenced in a study of shared clonotypes between healthy human individuals. Using immunoSEQ multiplex PCR, the repertoire was profiled, and TCRdb retains in-frame clones only, with some absent. The sample contains 950,000 to 1,100,000 clones, roughly 80% of which appear only once. The sample comprised memory CD4+ T cells sorted from blood. The subset was: CD45RA-negative fraction. These receptors came from a man in his late teens or twenties in good health.

The V call is TRBV5-1, the J call TRBJ1-4; 7 nucleotides line up with TRBD1. This CDR3 is built from 14 residues. The germline V gene encodes CDR1 SGHRS and CDR2 YFSETQ. After removal of 2 bases from V and 5 bases from J, the junction contained 3 bases not matched to a gene. CDR3 nucleotide sequence: TGCGCCAGCAGCTTCGGGACAGAGAATGAAAAACTGTTTTTT. This sequence encodes CASSFGTENEKLFF. Full variable domain (missing parts from reference TRBV5-1 and TRBJ1-4): KAGVTQTPRYLIKTRGQQVTLSCSPISGHRSVSWYQQTPGQGLQFLFEYFSETQRNKGNFPGRFSGRQFSNSRSEMNVSTLELGDSALYLCASSFGTENEKLFFGSGTQLSVL.

The chain carries TRBV7-8 and TRBJ2-7, with D perhaps assigned TRBD1 or TRBD2 (5 bases each). CDR1 is SGHVS and CDR2 is FQNEAQ in the germline V gene. The CDR3 has 16 residues. Trimming removed 4 bases at V and 2 bases at J, with 18 bases between. The CDR3 nucleotides are TGTGCCAGCAGCTATCCTGCCGGGACGCAAGCCTACGAGCAGTACTTC. Protein sequence: CASSYPAGTQAYEQYF.

This clone appeared a single time. The genes are TRBV18 and TRBJ1-3; D unresolved. The germline V gene has CDR1 KGHSH and CDR2 LQKENI. The CDR3 is made up of 19 amino acids. Trimming stripped 1 base from V and 1 base from J, with 20 bases between. In nucleotides, the CDR3 is TGTGCCAGCTCACCACTCAGATTGTCGGCGGGAGAATCTGGAAACACCATATATTTT. Translated, it gives CASSPLRLSAGESGNTIYF.

V gene TRBV30 combines with J gene TRBJ2-1; D remains unclear. The CDR3 totals 12 residues. V was trimmed by 0 bases and J by 8 bases, leaving 8 bases between them. CDR1 is GTSNPN, CDR2 SVGIG, per germline (reference sequence). Here the CDR3 DNA reads TGTGCCTGGAGTGTACTTGTCGATGAGCAGTTCTTC. Amino acid sequence: CAWSVLVDEQFF. Full variable domain (missing parts from reference TRBV30 and TRBJ2-1): SQTIHQWPATLVQPVGSPLSLECTVEGTSNPNLYWYRQAAGRGLQLLFYSVGIGQISSEVPQNLSASRPQDRQFILSSKKLLLSDSGFYLCAWSVLVDEQFFGPGTRLTVL.

As for this clone: Other DNA sequences from this sample encode an identical CDR3 as well. V is TRBV5-4 and J is TRBJ2-6, with D hard to call. Trimming shortened V by 0 bases and J by 2 bases, and 0 bases separated the two germline ends. CDR3 length equals 13 residues. Germline lookup yields CDR1 SGHNT and CDR2 YYREEE (reference sequence). The CDR3 region is CASSLAGANVLTF. The CDR3 DNA is TGTGCCAGCAGCTTGGCTGGGGCCAACGTCCTGACTTTC.

The rearrangement links TRBV6-1 to TRBJ2-1; D is unresolved. Germline V CDR1 and CDR2: MNHNS, SASEGT. Trimming shortened V by 1 base and J by 1 base, and 14 bases separated the two germline ends. The CDR3 spans 17 residues. CDR3 loop: CASSEDRDLVSYNEQFF. In nucleotides, the CDR3 is TGTGCCAGCAGTGAAGATAGGGATCTAGTATCCTACAATGAGCAGTTCTTC.

This chain links TRBV5-3 with TRBJ2-7; the D is unclear. Being an ORF, TRBV5-3 has a function that is uncertain. V lost 0 bases to trimming and J lost 0 bases, with 10 bases between them. The CDR3 loop spans 15 amino acids. This CDR3 reads CARSLANGRSYEQYF. CDR3 nucleotides: TGTGCCAGAAGCTTGGCCAACGGCCGCTCCTACGAGCAGTACTTC.

The chain links TRBV5-8 to TRBJ2-3, with D possibly TRBD1 on 5 matching bases. CDR3 length: 15 amino acids. Per the germline V gene, CDR1 is SGHTS and CDR2 is YDEGEE. Trimming pared 7 bases from V and 1 base from J, leaving 16 bases between. This CDR3 reads CASSIDSFGTDTQYF. CDR3 nucleotides: TGTGCCAGCTCCATCGACAGCTTCGGCACAGATACGCAGTATTTT.

The CDR3 loop reads CASSLVPPAAGSVGADTQYF. The CDR3 DNA reads as TGCGCCAGCAGCTTGGTCCCCCCGGCAGCGGGTAGTGTGGGTGCAGATACGCAGTATTTT. V is TRBV5-1 and J is TRBJ2-3; weak D call: TRBD2 (6 bases). The ends were cut back, 0 bases at V and 4 bases at J, with 27 bases in the middle. This CDR3 is built from 20 residues. The germline CDR1 and CDR2 sequences are SGHRS and YFSETQ.

This clone was observed a handful of times. V and J are TRBV19 and TRBJ1-1, with no clear D. V was clipped by 5 bases and J by 2 bases, with 12 bases between them. This CDR3 is built from 14 residues. Germline CDR1 is LNHDA and CDR2 is SQIVND (reference sequence). The CDR3 spells CASSPNTANTEAFF. The CDR3 DNA reads TGTGCCAGTAGTCCGAACACCGCCAACACTGAAGCTTTCTTT.

The CDR3: CASSQSGSRADTQYF. The DNA of the CDR3 is TGTGCCAGCAGCCAGAGCGGGAGCAGAGCAGATACGCAGTATTTT. The J gene is TRBJ2-3, the V gene TRBV7-2; 8 positions match TRBD2. This CDR3 is 15 amino acids long. Looked up from germline, CDR1 is SGHTA and CDR2 is FQGNSA. With 5 bases clipped from V and 4 bases from J, the junction kept 8 bases outside the gene matches.

The gene calls are TRBV5-4 and TRBJ2-1, with 9 bases matching TRBD1. The V segment lost 3 bases and the J segment 10 bases; nucleotides outside the gene matches: 11. The germline gives CDR1 SGHNT, CDR2 YYREEE (reference sequence). This CDR3 comprises 15 residues. This chain's CDR3 is CASSSGGQGTGEQFF. For the CDR3, the DNA is TGTGCCAGCAGCTCGGGAGGACAGGGGACTGGGGAGCAGTTCTTC.